This TCR beta chain was recovered during a study of shared clonotypes between healthy human individuals. As concerns this clone: The antigen remains undetermined.

V lost 6 bases to trimming and J lost 2 bases, with 17 bases between them. The CDR3 covers 16 residues. The germline gives CDR1 MNHEY, CDR2 SMNVEV (reference sequence). Sequencing used immunoSEQ multiplex PCR; TCRdb keeps in-frame clones, though not all of them. Among around 2.3 million clones listed, under 97% were seen once. Findings of the study overall: All-four-donor shared clonotypes had higher generation probabilities than non-shared clonotypes did.

Sequencing used naive CD4+ T cells sorted from blood. Subset described: CD45RA+ positively selected. The TCR originated in a man between 18 and 35 years old in good health. V is TRBV27 and J is TRBJ1-5, with D uncertain. CDR3 amino acids: CASSRQSGPGNQPQHF. The CDR3 region has the DNA TGTGCCAGCAGCCGCCAGAGCGGGCCGGGCAATCAGCCCCAGCATTTT.